This is a list of T cell receptor beta chains from one sample in a study of graft-versus-host responses after intestinal transplantation. The antigens for these receptors are not known. TCRdb's table, derived via immunoSEQ multiplex PCR, lists solely in-frame clones and lacks some. The sample includes fewer than 120,000 clones, over 85% of them seen just once. Here the sequenced sample was unstimulated CD8+ T cells sorted from spleen or lymph node cells, taken before intestinal transplant. The receptors were sampled from a human donor who received an intestinal transplant. CDR3s include the opening cysteine and the closing phenylalanine or tryptophan. A D gene is named only where the DNA matches it firmly. The size of a clone is reported for some rows only, either as once, few or many, or as a class for expanded clones.

CDR3 length	D gene	V gene	J gene	clone size	CDR3 DNA	CDR3 protein
15	NA	TRBV29-1	TRBJ2-1	NA	TGCAGCGTATGGTTGGGGGAGCGGGTTAACAATGAGCAGTTCTTC	CSVWLGERVNNEQFF
15	NA	TRBV7-8	TRBJ2-1	NA	TGTGCCAACAGCTTAGCGGAAGCCACCTACAATGAGCAGTTCTTC	CANSLAEATYNEQFF
14	NA	TRBV27	TRBJ2-2	NA	TGTGCCAGCAGTTTACAGGGACGTGGCGGGGAGCTGTTTTTT	CASSLQGRGGELFF
14	NA	TRBV30	TRBJ2-2	NA	TGTGCCTGGAGTCTTGCCCTTAACACCGGGGAGCTGTTTTTT	CAWSLALNTGELFF
15	TRBD2	TRBV5-1	TRBJ2-1	NA	TGCGCCAGCAGCTTTCTGAGCGGGGGTTACAATGAGCAGTTCTTC	CASSFLSGGYNEQFF
14	TRBD2	TRBV29-1	TRBJ2-1	NA	TGCAGCGTTCGTGGACTAGCGGGAGAGTTTGAGCAGTTCTTC	CSVRGLAGEFEQFF
15	NA	TRBV10-3	TRBJ2-2	NA	TGTGCCATCAGTGATCCCCCAGGCGACACCGGGGAGCTGTTTTTT	CAISDPPGDTGELFF
17	TRBD2	TRBV19	TRBJ2-1	NA	TGTGCCAGTAGTATACCTCCCCTAGCGGGGGGTTACAATGAGCAGTTCTTC	CASSIPPLAGGYNEQFF
17	NA	TRBV6-1	TRBJ2-1	NA	TGTGCCAGCAGTGAAGCGCCCAGCAAAACCTCCTACAATGAGCAGTTCTTC	CASSEAPSKTSYNEQFF
16	NA	TRBV7-9	TRBJ2-2	NA	TGTGCCAGCAGCGGGGACGGATTCGCGAACACCGGGGAGCTGTTTTTT	CASSGDGFANTGELFF
14	NA	TRBV11-3	TRBJ2-7	few	TGTGCCAGCAGCCCACGGGACAACTCCTACGAGCAGTACTTC	CASSPRDNSYEQYF
14	NA	TRBV6-6	TRBJ1-1	NA	TGTGCCAGCAGTTACTCGCGGGGGAACACTGAAGCTTTCTTT	CASSYSRGNTEAFF